This T cell receptor beta chain was sequenced in a study of blood T cell repertoires in COVID-19. The CDR3 contains 16 residues. With V trimmed by 5 bases and J by 4 bases, 6 bases remained unmatched. Germline loops: CDR1 SGHVS, CDR2 FNYEAQ. Using immunoSEQ multiplex PCR, the repertoire was profiled, and TCRdb retains in-frame clones only, with some absent. There are about 120,000 clones in the sample; over 75% occur only once, and 1.8% lies in the top ten. The sequence was obtained from a human donor with active COVID-19. The donor label of this sample is uncertain. The sequencing sample was made of peripheral blood. The chain is built from TRBV7-6 and TRBJ2-2, with TRBD2 matching over 11 bases. The CDR3 region is CASSPLAGAGTGELFF. The DNA of the CDR3 is TGTGCCAGCAGCCCACTAGCGGGGGCTGGCACCGGGGAGCTGTTTTTT.